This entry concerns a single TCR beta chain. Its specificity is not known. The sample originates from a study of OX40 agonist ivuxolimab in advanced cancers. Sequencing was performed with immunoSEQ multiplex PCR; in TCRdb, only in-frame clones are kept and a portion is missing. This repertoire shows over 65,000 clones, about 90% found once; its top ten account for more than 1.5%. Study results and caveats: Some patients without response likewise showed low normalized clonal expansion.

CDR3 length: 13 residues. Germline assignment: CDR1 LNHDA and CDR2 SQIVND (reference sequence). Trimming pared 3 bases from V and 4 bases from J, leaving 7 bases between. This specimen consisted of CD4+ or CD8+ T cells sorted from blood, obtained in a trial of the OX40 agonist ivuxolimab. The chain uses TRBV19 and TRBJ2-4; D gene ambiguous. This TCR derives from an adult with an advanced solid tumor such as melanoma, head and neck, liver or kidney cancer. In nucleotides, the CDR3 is TGTGCCAGTAGTATTCTGACAAAAAACATTCAGTACTTC. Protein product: CASSILTKNIQYF.